These T cell receptor beta chains were read from a single sample in a study of cytomegalovirus exposure and HLA in healthy donors. Using immunoSEQ multiplex PCR, the repertoire was profiled, and TCRdb retains in-frame clones only, with some absent. The data hold approximately 140,000 clones, with 55% to 70% observed a single time. Sample: PBMCs. These receptors all stem from a woman aged 55-70 years in good health and CMV-seropositive. Each CDR3 is given with its conserved first and last residue.

v_call | cdr3_aa
TRBV7-9 | CASSSPGGAEYEKLFF
TRBV9 | CASSASGSSSYNEQFF
TRBV15 | CATSRLGGGGPTGELFF
TRBV18 | CASSPGQTLMVFF
TRBV27 | CASSPRGSYGYTF
TRBV11-2 | CASSQGPGRDQPQHF
TRBV2 | CASSGTGGGLEAFF
TRBV9 | CASSVAQGSYNEQFF
TRBV27 | CASSFSVGLAYEQYF
TRBV11-2 | CASSRRQGYGELFF
TRBV4-1 | CASSQIMGDFHGGTQYF
TRBV27 | CASSLLNEQFF
TRBV5-1 | CASSYNEGGTEAFF
TRBV5-6 | CASSPTSGRAGELFF
TRBV2 | CASRNRGRWDGYTF
TRBV7-7 | CASSPGLARNNEQFF
TRBV28 | CASSSGNRVSDTQYF
TRBV6-1 | CASSADRGVGSPLHF
TRBV28 | CATLALGANVLTF
TRBV27 | CASSLQGEVYGYTF
TRBV30 | CAWSAHRGQNYGYTF
TRBV6-5 | CASRVAFGGPDEQYF
TRBV19 | CASSTASLGTDTQYF
TRBV7-2 | CASSLVGLAGGGNEQFF
TRBV28 | CASKTQGSANTEAFF
TRBV30 | CAWSGTGVVNEQFF
TRBV7-3 | CASSLGTSGSEQFF
TRBV4-2 | CASSQEKGGLGNTIYF
TRBV19 | CASSIGGYSGANVLTF
TRBV5-5 | CASSRGSNQPQHF
TRBV4-3 | CASSSRDRGTDTQYF
TRBV4-1 | CASSQGTGGTNTGELFF